This T cell receptor (beta chain) was identified during a study of T cell changes during pregnancy in multiple sclerosis. This CDR3 has 16 amino acids. CDR1 is SQVTM and CDR2 is ANQGSEA in the germline V gene. Trimming removed 6 bases from V and 2 bases from J; junction bases left unmatched: 13. This table comes from immunoSEQ multiplex PCR, and its TCRdb copy is limited to in-frame clones, with some not included. The data contain tens of thousands of clones, around 90% of them singletons. The sequencing here drew on CD4+ T cells from peripheral blood mononuclear cells, taken in the third trimester of pregnancy. The genes are TRBV29-1 and TRBJ1-2, with 9 bases lining up with TRBD1. This TCR was recovered from a female donor with multiple sclerosis, enrolled in a pregnancy study. The CDR3 region is CSVNPGQGLGNYGYTF. CDR3 DNA: TGCAGCGTGAATCCGGGACAGGGATTAGGCAACTATGGCTACACCTTC.